A selection of T cell receptor beta chains follows, all from one sample in a study of Ad26.COV2.S vaccination and SARS-CoV-2 variants. Assay: immunoSEQ multiplex PCR; the TCRdb copy retains only in-frame clones and omits some. The table records approximately 350,000 clones, around 82% of them present only once. This material consisted of peripheral blood, taken in a trial of Ad26.COV2.S vaccine versus placebo. All receptors derive from a person between 18 and 59 years old who received the Ad26.COV2.S COVID-19 vaccine or a placebo. Each CDR3 is given with its conserved first and last residue. Fields, in order: CDR3 length, V gene, clone size, D gene, J gene, CDR3 protein, CDR3 DNA. A D gene is named only where the DNA matches it firmly. Only some rows state a clone size, as once, few, many or a class for expanded clones.

CDR3 length: 17
V gene: TRBV29-1
clone size: once
D gene: TRBD2
J gene: TRBJ2-7
CDR3 protein: CSVDLGVTSGSFGEQYF
CDR3 DNA: TGCAGCGTTGATTTAGGTGTGACTAGCGGGAGTTTCGGCGAGCAGTACTTC

CDR3 length: 12
V gene: TRBV2
clone size: few
D gene: NA
J gene: TRBJ1-1
CDR3 protein: CASRFANTEAFF
CDR3 DNA: TGTGCCAGCAGGTTCGCGAACACTGAAGCTTTCTTT

CDR3 length: 15
V gene: TRBV2
clone size: NA
D gene: TRBD1
J gene: TRBJ1-1
CDR3 protein: CASTSYGQGETEAFF
CDR3 DNA: TGTGCCAGCACCTCCTACGGACAGGGTGAAACTGAAGCTTTCTTT

CDR3 length: 15
V gene: TRBV9
clone size: NA
D gene: TRBD2
J gene: TRBJ2-5
CDR3 protein: CASSPSRGGAETQYF
CDR3 DNA: TGTGCCAGCAGCCCCAGCCGCGGGGGGGCTGAGACCCAGTACTTC

CDR3 length: 16
V gene: TRBV7-2
clone size: NA
D gene: TRBD1
J gene: TRBJ2-3
CDR3 protein: CASSRRTAAGGDTQYF
CDR3 DNA: TGTGCCAGCAGCCGCCGGACGGCCGCAGGGGGAGATACGCAGTATTTT

CDR3 length: 14
V gene: TRBV4-1
clone size: NA
D gene: NA
J gene: TRBJ2-5
CDR3 protein: CASSPGTVQETQYF
CDR3 DNA: TGCGCCAGCAGCCCTGGGACGGTCCAAGAGACCCAGTACTTC

CDR3 length: 16
V gene: TRBV9
clone size: few
D gene: TRBD1
J gene: TRBJ1-1
CDR3 protein: CASSVASQGWGTEAFF
CDR3 DNA: TGTGCCAGCAGCGTAGCCTCACAGGGGTGGGGCACTGAAGCTTTCTTT

CDR3 length: 13
V gene: TRBV28
clone size: NA
D gene: NA
J gene: TRBJ2-7
CDR3 protein: CASSFPGAGEQYF
CDR3 DNA: TGTGCCAGCAGTTTTCCCGGGGCTGGCGAGCAGTACTTC

CDR3 length: 12
V gene: TRBV19
clone size: NA
D gene: TRBD1
J gene: TRBJ1-2
CDR3 protein: CASSIGTAGYTF
CDR3 DNA: TGTGCCAGTAGTATCGGGACAGCTGGCTACACCTTC

CDR3 length: 13
V gene: TRBV3-1/TRBV3-2
clone size: NA
D gene: NA
J gene: TRBJ1-1
CDR3 protein: CASSPRLNTEAFF
CDR3 DNA: TGTGCCAGCAGCCCCCGACTGAACACTGAAGCTTTCTTT

CDR3 length: 16
V gene: TRBV18
clone size: once
D gene: TRBD1
J gene: TRBJ1-6
CDR3 protein: CASSWTGTGGNSPLHF
CDR3 DNA: TGTGCCAGCTCGTGGACCGGGACAGGGGGCAATTCACCCCTCCACTTT

CDR3 length: 15
V gene: TRBV6-2/TRBV6-3
clone size: NA
D gene: NA
J gene: TRBJ2-2
CDR3 protein: CASSFSQAWTGELFF
CDR3 DNA: TGTGCCAGCAGTTTTTCCCAGGCCTGGACCGGGGAGCTGTTTTTT

CDR3 length: 18
V gene: TRBV18
clone size: NA
D gene: TRBD1
J gene: TRBJ2-3
CDR3 protein: CASSPPSWDRGFTDTQYF
CDR3 DNA: TGTGCCAGCTCACCACCGAGTTGGGACAGGGGCTTCACAGATACGCAGTATTTT

CDR3 length: 14
V gene: TRBV27
clone size: NA
D gene: TRBD2
J gene: TRBJ2-1
CDR3 protein: CASSVAGVPNEQFF
CDR3 DNA: TGTGCCAGCTCGGTAGCGGGAGTACCCAATGAGCAGTTCTTC

CDR3 length: 13
V gene: TRBV2
clone size: few
D gene: NA
J gene: TRBJ1-2
CDR3 protein: CASSQAGLSGYTF
CDR3 DNA: TGTGCCAGCAGTCAGGCCGGATTGTCTGGCTACACCTTC

CDR3 length: 15
V gene: TRBV4-1
clone size: NA
D gene: NA
J gene: TRBJ2-3
CDR3 protein: CASSLRTKSTDTQYF
CDR3 DNA: TGCGCCAGCAGCCTCCGGACAAAAAGCACAGATACGCAGTATTTT

CDR3 length: 15
V gene: TRBV6-5
clone size: NA
D gene: TRBD2
J gene: TRBJ2-1
CDR3 protein: CASSWRTSGGYEQFF
CDR3 DNA: TGTGCCAGCAGCTGGAGGACTAGCGGGGGGTATGAGCAGTTCTTC

CDR3 length: 15
V gene: TRBV2
clone size: NA
D gene: NA
J gene: TRBJ2-2
CDR3 protein: CASTGLGASTGELFF
CDR3 DNA: TGTGCCAGCACCGGGTTGGGGGCCAGCACCGGGGAGCTGTTTTTT

CDR3 length: 16
V gene: TRBV21-1
clone size: NA
D gene: NA
J gene: TRBJ2-1
CDR3 protein: CASSPRDRTPHNEQFF
CDR3 DNA: TGTGCCAGCAGCCCCAGAGACCGGACACCTCACAATGAGCAGTTCTTC

CDR3 length: 13
V gene: TRBV27
clone size: NA
D gene: TRBD1
J gene: TRBJ2-7
CDR3 protein: CASRQTGGGEQYF
CDR3 DNA: TGTGCCAGCAGGCAGACAGGGGGCGGCGAGCAGTACTTC

CDR3 length: 13
V gene: TRBV5-5
clone size: NA
D gene: NA
J gene: TRBJ2-7
CDR3 protein: CASSPPGNPVQYF
CDR3 DNA: TGTGCCAGCAGCCCCCCGGGAAACCCGGTCCAGTACTTC

CDR3 length: 13
V gene: TRBV7-2
clone size: NA
D gene: NA
J gene: TRBJ2-1
CDR3 protein: CASSPGLLSEQFF
CDR3 DNA: TGTGCCAGCAGCCCCGGACTCCTCAGCGAGCAGTTCTTC

CDR3 length: 15
V gene: TRBV19
clone size: NA
D gene: NA
J gene: TRBJ1-2
CDR3 protein: CASTPIGLGSYGYTF
CDR3 DNA: TGTGCCAGTACCCCCATAGGGCTGGGGAGCTATGGCTACACCTTC

CDR3 length: 20
V gene: TRBV11-2
clone size: NA
D gene: NA
J gene: TRBJ1-4
CDR3 protein: CASSLDKTRGQGYRFEKLFF
CDR3 DNA: TGTGCCAGCAGCTTAGATAAGACCCGAGGGCAGGGGTATAGGTTTGAAAAACTGTTTTTT

CDR3 length: 15
V gene: TRBV5-1
clone size: NA
D gene: TRBD1
J gene: TRBJ1-5
CDR3 protein: CASSRTGGGNQPQHF
CDR3 DNA: TGCGCCAGCAGTAGGACAGGGGGCGGCAATCAGCCCCAGCATTTT